Listed here is a single TCR beta chain. Profiled with immunoSEQ multiplex PCR; TCRdb holds only in-frame clones, not every one. The sample lists about 87,000 clones; 70% to 85% were seen once. Patients at the Seattle site were enrolled during active infection and followed longitudinally. The CDR3 spans 15 residues. V was pared by 5 bases and J by 4 bases, with 8 bases of the junction left unmatched. Looked up from germline, CDR1 is SGHTA and CDR2 is FQGNSA. The data derive from a study of blood T cell repertoires in COVID-19. For the study at large: Nucleic acid was either cDNA or gDNA, and it came from T cells, B-cell-depleted T cells, or PBMCs.

This sequence originates from an elderly woman with COVID-19, enrolled during active disease. V gene TRBV7-2 combines with J gene TRBJ1-5; 7 nucleotides align to TRBD1. The sample taken for sequencing was peripheral blood. CDR3 DNA: TGTGCCAGCAGCAACGGACAGGTTGGAAATCAGCCCCAGCATTTT. Translating gives CASSNGQVGNQPQHF.